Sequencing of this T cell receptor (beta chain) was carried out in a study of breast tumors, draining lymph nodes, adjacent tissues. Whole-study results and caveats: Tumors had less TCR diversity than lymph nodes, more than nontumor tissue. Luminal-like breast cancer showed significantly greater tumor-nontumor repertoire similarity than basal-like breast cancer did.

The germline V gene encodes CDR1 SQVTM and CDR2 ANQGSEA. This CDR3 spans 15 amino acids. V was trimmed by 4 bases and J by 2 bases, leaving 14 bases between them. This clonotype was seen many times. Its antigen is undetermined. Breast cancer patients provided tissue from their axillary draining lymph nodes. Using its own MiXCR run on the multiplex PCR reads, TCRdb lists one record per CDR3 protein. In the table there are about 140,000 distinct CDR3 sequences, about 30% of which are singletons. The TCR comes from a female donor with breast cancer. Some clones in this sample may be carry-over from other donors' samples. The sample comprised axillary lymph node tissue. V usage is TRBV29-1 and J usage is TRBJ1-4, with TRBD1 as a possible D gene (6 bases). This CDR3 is CSVAFAGGTNEKLFF. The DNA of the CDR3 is TGCAGCGTTGCTTTCGCGGGGGGCACTAATGAAAAACTGTTTTTT. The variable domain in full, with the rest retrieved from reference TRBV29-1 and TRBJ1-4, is SAVISQKPSRDICQRGTSLTIQCQVDSQVTMMFWYRQQPGQSLTLIATANQGSEATYESGFVIDKFPISRPNLTFSTLTVSNMSPEDSSIYLCSVAFAGGTNEKLFFGSGTQLSVL.